The 3 T cell receptor beta chains listed next were all sequenced from one sample in a study of blood T cell repertoires in COVID-19. TCRdb's table, derived via immunoSEQ multiplex PCR, lists solely in-frame clones and lacks some. The data contain about 100,000 clones, about 86% of them singletons. Sequenced sample: peripheral blood. These receptors came from a woman aged 60 to 75 in a cohort sampled during active or convalescent COVID-19.

The chain joins TRBV7-3 to TRBJ2-1; 7 bases are a match to TRBD1. The V and J ends lost 4 bases and 7 bases, in that order; junction bases with no gene match: 7. This CDR3 contains 14 residues. Germline values: CDR1 SGHTA, CDR2 FQGTGA. CDR3 region: CASSSSGGRNEQFF. CDR3 DNA: TGTGCCAGCAGCTCCTCAGGGGGAAGGAATGAGCAGTTCTTC.

In its sample, this clone was seen once. The rearrangement uses TRBV27 and TRBJ1-5; D call uncertain. Germline CDR1 is MNHEY and CDR2 is SMNVEV (reference sequence). The CDR3 has 13 amino acids. V gave up 8 bases and J gave up 7 bases, with 15 bases separating them. The DNA for the CDR3 is TGTGCCAGCGGATTCGCAGGCCGACAGCCCCAGCATTTT. Encoded protein: CASGFAGRQPQHF.

V and J are TRBV7-3 and TRBJ2-3; D not resolved. Germline CDR1 and CDR2: SGHTA and FQGTGA. This CDR3 is built from 15 residues. The V and J ends lost 1 base and 0 bases respectively, with 8 bases between them. The CDR3 sequence is CASSLSTASTDTQYF. CDR3 DNA sequence: TGTGCCAGCAGCTTAAGCACAGCTAGCACAGATACGCAGTATTTT.